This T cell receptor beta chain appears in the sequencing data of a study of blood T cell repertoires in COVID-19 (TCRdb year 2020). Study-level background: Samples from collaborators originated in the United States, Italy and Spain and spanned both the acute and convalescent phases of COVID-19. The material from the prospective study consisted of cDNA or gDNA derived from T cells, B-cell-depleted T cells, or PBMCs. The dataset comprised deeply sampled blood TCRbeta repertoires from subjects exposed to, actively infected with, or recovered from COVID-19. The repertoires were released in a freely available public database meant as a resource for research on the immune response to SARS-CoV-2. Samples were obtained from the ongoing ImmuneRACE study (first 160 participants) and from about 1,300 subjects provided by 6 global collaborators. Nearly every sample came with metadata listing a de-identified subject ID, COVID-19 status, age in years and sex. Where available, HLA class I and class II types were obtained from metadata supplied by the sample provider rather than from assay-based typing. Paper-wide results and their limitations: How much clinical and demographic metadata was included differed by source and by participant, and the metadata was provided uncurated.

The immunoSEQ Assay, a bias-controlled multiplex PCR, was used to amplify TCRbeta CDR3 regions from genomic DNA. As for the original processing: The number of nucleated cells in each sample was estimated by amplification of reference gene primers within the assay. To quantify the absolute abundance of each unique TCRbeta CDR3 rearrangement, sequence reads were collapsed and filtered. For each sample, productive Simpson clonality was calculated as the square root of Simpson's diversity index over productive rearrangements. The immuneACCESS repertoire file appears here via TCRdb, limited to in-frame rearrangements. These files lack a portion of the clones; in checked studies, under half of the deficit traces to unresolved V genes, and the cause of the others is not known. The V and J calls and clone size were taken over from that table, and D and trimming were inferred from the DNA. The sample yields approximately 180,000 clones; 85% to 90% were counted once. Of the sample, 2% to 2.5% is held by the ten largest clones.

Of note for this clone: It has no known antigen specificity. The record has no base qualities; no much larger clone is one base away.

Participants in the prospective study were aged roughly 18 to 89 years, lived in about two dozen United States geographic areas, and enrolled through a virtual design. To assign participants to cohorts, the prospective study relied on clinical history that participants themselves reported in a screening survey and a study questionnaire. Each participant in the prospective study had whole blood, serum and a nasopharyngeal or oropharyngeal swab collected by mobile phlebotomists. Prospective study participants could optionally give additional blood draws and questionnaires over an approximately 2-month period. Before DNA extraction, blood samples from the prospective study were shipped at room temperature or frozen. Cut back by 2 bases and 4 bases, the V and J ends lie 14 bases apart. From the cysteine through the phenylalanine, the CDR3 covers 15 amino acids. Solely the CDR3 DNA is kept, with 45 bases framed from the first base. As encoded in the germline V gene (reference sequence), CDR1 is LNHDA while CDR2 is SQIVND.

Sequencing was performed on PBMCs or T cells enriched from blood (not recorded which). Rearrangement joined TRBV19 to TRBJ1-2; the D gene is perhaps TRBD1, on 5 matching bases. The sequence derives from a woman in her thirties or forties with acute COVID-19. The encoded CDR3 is CASSISWGLGYGYTF. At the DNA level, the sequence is TGTGCCAGTAGTATATCATGGGGCCTGGGCTATGGCTACACCTTC.